Each of the 22 T cell receptor beta chains below was sequenced from the same sample in a study of control samples from healthy donors and cancer patients (TCRdb year 2020). Library preparation employed the immunoSEQ multiplex PCR assay. In its TCRdb copy, this immuneACCESS table keeps in-frame sequences only and misses some clones. Where compared with another copy, unresolved V genes explain less than half of these, and the others have no known cause. This sample comprises around 70,000 clones, approximately 83% of them detected only once. The leading ten clones occupy approximately 14% of the sample. The source material was blood. The origin of the receptors is a man aged 60 to 69 in good health.

The chain uses TRBV7-3 and TRBJ2-5; D gene unclear. Germline assignment: CDR1 SGHTA and CDR2 FQGTGA. V lost 0 bases and J lost 1, with 12 bases in between. The CDR3 is made up of 16 amino acids. The CDR3 DNA reads TGTGCCAGCAGCTTAACGGGGAACCGGGCCCAAGAGACCCAGTACTTC. Translation gives CASSLTGNRAQETQYF.

This clone was picked up one time. V and J are TRBV2 and TRBJ1-3; no definite D call. Germline CDR1 is SNHLY and CDR2 is FYNNEI. The ends were cut back, 3 bases at V and 4 bases at J, with 7 bases in the middle. The CDR3 is 13 amino acids. The CDR3 loop reads CASSDLPGNTIYF. CDR3 nucleotides: TGTGCCAGCAGTGATCTCCCGGGAAACACCATATATTTT. The full variable domain, completed using reference TRBV2 and TRBJ1-3, is EPEVTQTPSHQVTQMGQEVILRCVPISNHLYFYWYRQILGQKVEFLVSFYNNEISEKSEIFDDQFSVERPDGSNFTLKIRSTKLEDSAMYFCASSDLPGNTIYFGEGSWLTVV.

The rearrangement uses TRBV6-5 and TRBJ2-1; TRBD2 agrees at 9 bases. The V gene end was trimmed by 4 bases and the J gene end by 9 bases; junction bases not matched to a gene: 4. Looked up from germline, CDR1 is MNHEY and CDR2 is SVGAGI. The CDR3 runs 13 residues. CDR3 DNA sequence: TGTGCCAGCAGTTTAGCGGGAGCAGGTGAGCAGTTCTTC. It translates to CASSLAGAGEQFF.

The chain recombines TRBV5-6 with TRBJ2-5; D is perhaps TRBD1 (6 bases). Germline CDR1 reads SGHDT; CDR2 reads YYEEEE. Trimming stripped 0 bases from V and 5 bases from J, with 20 bases between. There are 17 residues in the CDR3. The CDR3 protein is CASSLVLGMGQGETQYF. In DNA form, the CDR3 reads TGTGCCAGCAGCTTGGTCCTCGGGATGGGACAAGGGGAGACCCAGTACTTC.

This clone turned up a few times. The genes are TRBV6-5 and TRBJ1-2; D is undetermined. The CDR3 loop spans 12 amino acids. CDR1 MNHEY and CDR2 SVGAGI come from the germline V gene. V lost 7 bases and J 2 bases, leaving 8 bases between the germline ends. The CDR3 DNA reads TGTGCCAGCAAAGCACCCAACTATGGCTACACCTTC. This translates into CASKAPNYGYTF.

The chain recombines TRBV7-2 with TRBJ1-5; possibly TRBD1 for D (5 bases). Germline values: CDR1 SGHTA, CDR2 FQGNSA. The CDR3 spans 14 residues. V was cut by 2 bases and J by 5 bases, with 10 bases left in between. In DNA form, the CDR3 reads TGTGCCAGCAGCTTATCGCAGGGTGATCAGCCCCAGCATTTT. Translating it yields CASSLSQGDQPQHF.

This clone has a handful of counts. The rearrangement joins TRBV7-6 to TRBJ2-7; 9 bases are shared with TRBD1. The trim removed 3 bases at V and 0 bases at J, leaving 0 bases unmatched. Germline V CDR1 and CDR2: SGHVS, FNYEAQ. This CDR3 spans 14 amino acids. CDR3 in amino acids: CASSLDRGSYEQYF. The CDR3 coding sequence is TGTGCCAGCAGCTTGGACAGGGGCTCCTACGAGCAGTACTTC.

The rearrangement links TRBV7-9 to TRBJ2-7, with D possibly TRBD2 on 5 matching bases. The germline V gene has CDR1 SEHNR and CDR2 FQNEAQ (reference sequence). Trimming stripped 5 bases from V and 5 bases from J, with 10 bases between. CDR3 length: 12 residues. The CDR3 region has the DNA TGTGCCAGCAGCCGGGAAGGGAACGAGCAGTACTTC. Translation: CASSREGNEQYF.

The chain has TRBV19 and TRBJ1-5; D is perhaps TRBD1 (5 bases). This CDR3 has 16 residues. Trimming stripped 5 bases from V and 6 bases from J, with 20 bases between. CDR1 is LNHDA and CDR2 is SQIVND in the germline V gene (reference sequence). Written as DNA, the CDR3 is TGTGCCAGTAGTCGGGCAGGGAGGGAGTATTCTCAGCCCCAGCATTTT. Amino acid sequence: CASSRAGREYSQPQHF.

In its sample, this clone was seen once. The chain couples TRBV2 to TRBJ2-7, with D possibly being TRBD1 (5 bases). Trimming removed 7 bases at V and 0 bases at J, with 10 bases between. Looked up from germline, CDR1 is SNHLY and CDR2 is FYNNEI. The CDR3 extends over 13 amino acids. CDR3 sequence reads: CASNGHRSYEQYF. The DNA of the CDR3 is TGTGCCAGCAATGGACACCGCTCCTACGAGCAGTACTTC.

The gene calls are TRBV18 and TRBJ2-1; 8 bases match TRBD2. This CDR3 region has 15 residues. In germline, CDR1 is KGHSH, CDR2 LQKENI. The trim removed 3 bases at V and 4 bases at J, leaving 5 bases unmatched. CDR3 region: CASSPMGTSYNEQFF. The DNA of the CDR3 is TGTGCCAGCTCACCTATGGGGACTAGTTACAATGAGCAGTTCTTC.

This clone was recorded only once. The chain links TRBV7-2 to TRBJ2-7; 10 bases align to TRBD2. The CDR3 length is 18 residues. J gave up 3 bases and V 5 bases, and 16 bases lay outside the gene matches. The V gene's germline CDR1 is SGHTA and CDR2 FQGNSA. This chain's CDR3 is CASSQEGVGLALVYEQYF. The CDR3 DNA follows: TGTGCCAGCAGCCAGGAGGGGGTGGGACTAGCGTTAGTCTACGAGCAGTACTTC.

V gene TRBV7-8 combines with J gene TRBJ2-1, with 8 bases fitting TRBD2. Germline CDR1 SGHVS, CDR2 FQNEAQ. Unmatched junction bases numbered 5, after V lost 0 bases and J lost 7 bases. The CDR3 sequence is 15 residues long. CDR3 in DNA: TGTGCCAGCAGCTTAGCCAGCGGGAGTTTAAATGAGCAGTTCTTC. Residues: CASSLASGSLNEQFF.

V gene TRBV7-9 combines with J gene TRBJ2-5; 12 bases align to TRBD2. CDR1 is SEHNR and CDR2 is FQNEAQ in the germline V gene (reference sequence). Losses at the gene ends were 1 base for V and 3 bases for J; bases not matched to a gene: 6. The CDR3 extends over 17 amino acids. The DNA of the CDR3 is TGTGCCAGCAGCTTAGACACTAGCGGGAGGCGCAAAGAGACCCAGTACTTC. Amino acids: CASSLDTSGRRKETQYF.

The chain joins TRBV3-1 (or the pseudogene TRBV3-2) to TRBJ2-2; D call uncertain. The CDR3 length is 14 residues. Trimming pared 8 bases from V and 2 bases from J, leaving 12 bases between. Germline CDR1 is LGHDT and CDR2 is YNNKEL (reference sequence). The CDR3 reads CASGDLFNTGELFF. The CDR3 DNA reads TGTGCCAGCGGCGACCTTTTCAACACCGGGGAGCTGTTTTTT.

The chain employs TRBV19 and TRBJ2-7; no clear D. The CDR3 extends over 12 amino acids. From germline, CDR1 is LNHDA and CDR2 SQIVND (reference sequence). V was clipped by 4 bases and J by 3 bases, with 7 bases between them. The chain's CDR3 is CASSNDIYEQYF. Here the CDR3 DNA reads TGTGCCAGTAGTAACGACATCTACGAGCAGTACTTC.

The genes are TRBV5-4 and TRBJ2-1; TRBD2 aligns across 7 bases. The germline V gene encodes CDR1 SGHNT and CDR2 YYREEE (reference sequence). The V and J ends lost 5 bases and 6 bases, in that order; junction bases with no gene match: 8. The CDR3 has 14 residues. CDR3 loop: CASRERDVGNEQFF. CDR3 nucleotide sequence: TGTGCCAGCAGGGAGCGGGATGTCGGCAATGAGCAGTTCTTC. Supplemented by reference TRBV5-4 and TRBJ2-1, the full variable domain reads ETGVTQSPTHLIKTRGQQVTLRCSSQSGHNTVSWYQQALGQGPQFIFQYYREEENGRGNFPPRFSGLQFPNYSSELNVNALELDDSALYLCASRERDVGNEQFFGPGTRLTVL.

V gene TRBV7-9 combines with J gene TRBJ1-2; 7 nucleotides line up with TRBD1. This CDR3 contains 16 residues. Looked up from germline, CDR1 is SEHNR and CDR2 is FQNEAQ (reference sequence). The ends lost 0 bases at V and 3 bases at J; junction bases unmatched: 7. The DNA of the CDR3 is TGTGCCAGCAGCTTAGCCGTAGCAGGGGGGCACTATGGCTACACCTTC. Encoded protein: CASSLAVAGGHYGYTF.

The chain joins TRBV6-2 or TRBV6-3 to TRBJ2-6; D is possibly TRBD1 (5 bases). Deletions cut 0 bases from V and 0 bases from J, with 12 bases between. CDR3 length: 18 residues. Germline V CDR1 and CDR2: MNHEY, SVGEGT. The DNA of the CDR3 is TGTGCCAGCAGTTACTCGCCAGGGCACGCCTCTGGGGCCAACGTCCTGACTTTC. Translated: CASSYSPGHASGANVLTF.

The rearrangement joins TRBV6-5 to TRBJ2-1, with D unresolved. The germline V gene has CDR1 MNHEY and CDR2 SVGAGI. V was cut by 7 bases and J by 7 bases, with 5 bases left in between. The CDR3 extends over 10 amino acids. The CDR3: CASMGNEQFF. The DNA of the CDR3 is TGTGCCAGCATGGGGAATGAGCAGTTCTTC.

The rearrangement uses TRBV7-2 and TRBJ1-1; D ambiguous. The germline CDR1 and CDR2 sequences are SGHTA and FQGNSA. V dropped 7 bases and J dropped 6 bases, with 12 bases sitting between them. The CDR3 contains 12 residues. The CDR3 nucleotides are TGTGCCAGCACCTCGGCTATGTCTGAAGCTTTCTTT. Translation: CASTSAMSEAFF.

In its sample, this clone was seen once. The chain is built from TRBV5-4 and TRBJ2-3; possibly TRBD2 for D (5 bases). CDR1 and CDR2 (germline): SGHNT, YYREEE (reference sequence). This CDR3 is 13 amino acids long. V was shortened by 3 bases and J by 0 bases, with 5 bases between the two germline ends. CDR3 DNA: TGTGCCAGCAGCTGGGAGAGCACAGATACGCAGTATTTT. Protein: CASSWESTDTQYF.